One and the same sample provided the 22 T cell receptor beta chains below, sequenced in a study of neurological immune-mediated disorders (dated by TCRdb to about 2019). The receptor library was made with 5' RACE. Sequencing took place on an Illumina HiSeq 2500. TCRdb passed the public sequencing reads through fastp at Q25 and MiXCR, retaining productive beta sequences. Every CDR3 protein is listed once, alongside the most common genes and DNA of its rows. This sample comprises about 35,000 distinct CDR3 sequences, approximately 4.2% of them detected only once. The ten largest make up around 2% of the sample. Sequencing was carried out using PBMCs. The receptors derive from a young man with multiple sclerosis.

This clonotype was found many times. The chain recombines TRBV3-1 with TRBJ1-1; D is unclear. Looked up from germline, CDR1 is LGHDT and CDR2 is YNNKEL (reference sequence). The CDR3 extends over 14 amino acids. The germline V and J ends were trimmed by 4 bases and 1 base, with 10 bases remaining between them. The CDR3 nucleotides are TGTGCCAGCAGCCTCACGGACGGGAACACTGAAGCTTTCTTT. Protein sequence: CASSLTDGNTEAFF. Using reference TRBV3-1 and TRBJ1-1 for the parts outside the CDR3, the full variable domain is DTAVSQTPKYLVTQMGNDKSIKCEQNLGHDTMYWYKQDSKKFLKIMFSYNNKELIINETVPNRFSPKSPDKAHLNLHINSLELGDSAVYFCASSLTDGNTEAFFGQGTRLTVV.

This clonotype has ten or more counts. The chain has TRBV6-5 and TRBJ2-7, with D maybe TRBD2 (5 bases). V was clipped by 11 bases and J by 2 bases, with 16 bases between them. CDR1 and CDR2 (germline): MNHEY, SVGAGI. The CDR3 loop spans 13 amino acids. In DNA, the CDR3 is TGTGCCTCCAAAAGGGAGTCCACCTACGAGCAGTACTTC. Protein product: CASKRESTYEQYF.

In its sample, this clonotype was seen many times. The chain is built from TRBV10-3 and TRBJ2-5, with D perhaps matching TRBD2 (5 bases). Germline V gene data show CDR1 as ENHRY and CDR2 as SYGVKD. Trimming shortened V by 6 bases and J by 1 base, and 12 bases separated the two germline ends. The length of the CDR3 is 14 residues. CDR3 in amino acids: CAISPVAPQETQYF. CDR3 nucleotides: TGTGCCATCAGCCCGGTAGCGCCCCAAGAGACCCAGTACTTC.

This clonotype was recorded a few times. The chain links TRBV5-1 to TRBJ1-1, with D unresolved. This CDR3 spans 13 amino acids. Between the trimmed V and J ends, which lost 1 base and 4 bases, there was a span of 8 bases. Looked up from germline, CDR1 is SGHRS and CDR2 is YFSETQ. The CDR3 spells CASSLRTATEAFF. For the CDR3, the DNA is TGCGCCAGCAGCTTGAGGACTGCCACTGAAGCTTTCTTT.

This clonotype has ten or more counts. The chain couples TRBV5-1 to TRBJ2-7; D is ambiguous. V lost 6 bases to trimming and J lost 2 bases, with 15 bases between them. This CDR3 region has 14 residues. Germline loops: CDR1 SGHRS, CDR2 YFSETQ. Here the CDR3 DNA reads TGCGCCAGCACCAAGGACGGCGGAGCCTACGAGCAGTACTTC. Translating gives CASTKDGGAYEQYF.

V gene TRBV5-1 combines with J gene TRBJ1-3, with D possibly being TRBD1 (6 bases). The CDR3 has 17 residues. Trimming removed 4 bases from V and 0 bases from J, with 17 bases in between. The germline V gene has CDR1 SGHRS and CDR2 YFSETQ. The CDR3: CASSRGALSISGNTIYF. In DNA form, the CDR3 reads TGCGCCAGCAGCAGGGGGGCCCTTTCAATCTCTGGAAACACCATATATTTT.

This clonotype was detected many times. This chain links TRBV9 with TRBJ2-3, with D perhaps TRBD1 (6 bases). Trimming took off 4 bases at V and 7 bases at J, with 19 bases between the two ends. Per germline, CDR1 SGDLS and CDR2 YYNGEE. CDR3 length: 15 amino acids. This chain's CDR3 is CASSTMDSPRNTQYF. The DNA for the CDR3 is TGTGCCAGCAGCACTATGGACAGCCCGAGGAATACGCAGTATTTT.

This clonotype has ten or more counts. CDR3 protein: CSAPDRSYTEAFF. The CDR3 nucleotides are TGCAGTGCTCCCGACAGGTCTTACACTGAAGCTTTCTTT. This chain links TRBV20-1 with TRBJ1-1; maybe TRBD1 (6 bases). From germline, CDR1 is DFQATT and CDR2 SNEGSKA (reference sequence). Trimming cost V 5 bases and J 3 bases, with 13 bases left between them. This CDR3 contains 13 residues.

This clonotype was seen only a few times. This sequence joins TRBV11-2 and TRBJ2-7; TRBD2 agrees at 8 bases. V was pared by 4 bases and J by 3 bases, with 8 bases of the junction left unmatched. The CDR3 extends over 15 amino acids. CDR1 is SGHAT, CDR2 FQNNGV, per germline. The CDR3 region is CASSSIAGRYYEQYF. The CDR3 DNA follows: TGTGCCAGCAGCTCTATAGCGGGGAGATACTACGAGCAGTACTTC.

This clonotype was detected ten times or more. The chain carries TRBV3-1 and TRBJ2-5, with D uncertain. The CDR3 totals 15 residues. Germline V lookup: CDR1 LGHDT, CDR2 YNNKEL (reference sequence). V dropped 1 base and J dropped 2 bases, with 11 bases sitting between them. For the CDR3, the DNA is TGTGCCAGCAGCCAAGTTTGGCCGCGTCAAGAGACCCAGTACTTC. As protein: CASSQVWPRQETQYF.

The sample holds many counts of this clonotype. V usage is TRBV20-1 and J usage is TRBJ2-5; tentative D call: TRBD1 (5 bases). The CDR3 covers 11 residues. Germline loops: CDR1 DFQATT, CDR2 SNEGSKA (reference sequence). Here the CDR3 DNA reads TGCAGCCGACAGTTTCGGGAGACCCAGTACTTC. It is translated as CSRQFRETQYF.

This clonotype was recorded many times. V and J are TRBV28 and TRBJ2-7; no clear D. The CDR3 sequence is 12 residues long. V was trimmed by 2 bases and J by 4 bases, leaving 6 bases between them. Germline values: CDR1 MDHEN, CDR2 SYDVKM. The CDR3 nucleotides read TGTGCCAGCAGTTTAGACTCTTACGAGCAGTACTTC. This gives the protein CASSLDSYEQYF.

The J gene is TRBJ2-7, the V gene TRBV7-9; no definite D call. The CDR3 length is 18 residues. The V and J ends lost 4 bases and 0 bases respectively, with 22 bases between them. CDR1 SEHNR and CDR2 FQNEAQ come from the germline V gene (reference sequence). In DNA, the CDR3 is TGTGCCAGCAGCTCCACACTCGTATTGGGTTCCCCCTCCTACGAGCAGTACTTC. Translated, it gives CASSSTLVLGSPSYEQYF.

This clonotype has a count of ten or more. This chain uses TRBV20-1 with TRBJ1-4; possibly TRBD1 for D (5 bases). V gave up 4 bases and J gave up 6 bases, with 18 bases separating them. The CDR3 spans 15 residues. CDR1 and CDR2 (germline): DFQATT, SNEGSKA (reference sequence). DNA of the CDR3: TGCAGTGCTAATCCGGCCGGGGCGCAATATGAAAAACTGTTTTTT. This translates into CSANPAGAQYEKLFF.

In this sample, this clonotype turned up many times. V usage is TRBV7-2 and J usage is TRBJ2-3; 8 positions match TRBD2. After removal of 1 base from V and 4 bases from J, the junction contained 1 base not matched to a gene. Germline V gene data show CDR1 as SGHTA and CDR2 as FQGNSA. This CDR3 region has 14 residues. As DNA, the CDR3 is TGTGCCAGCAGCTTAGTCGGGGGGGCAGATACGCAGTATTTT. This gives the protein CASSLVGGADTQYF.

This clonotype was seen many times. CDR3 protein: CASSLAQPNEKLFF. The CDR3 bases are TGTGCCAGCAGCTTAGCTCAGCCCAATGAAAAACTGTTTTTT. The chain uses TRBV7-9 and TRBJ1-4; D is uncertain. V was pared by 0 bases and J by 5 bases, with 7 bases between. This CDR3 has 14 amino acids. In germline, CDR1 is SEHNR, CDR2 FQNEAQ (reference sequence). Looking up the rest from reference TRBV7-9 and TRBJ1-4 gives the full variable domain: DTGVSQNPRHKITKRGQNVTFRCDPISEHNRLYWYRQTLGQGPEFLTYFQNEAQLEKSRLLSDRFSAERPKGSFSTLEIQRTEQGDSAMYLCASSLAQPNEKLFFGSGTQLSVL.

J is TRBJ2-5 and V is TRBV7-2, with D perhaps TRBD2 (5 bases). The CDR3 is 14 residues long. V was pared by 3 bases and J by 2 bases, with 10 bases between. The germline V gene encodes CDR1 SGHTA and CDR2 FQGNSA. The CDR3 region is CASSLRAFQETQYF. The CDR3 DNA sequence: TGTGCCAGCAGCTTGCGGGCGTTTCAAGAGACCCAGTACTTC.

This clonotype was detected ten times or more. The chain uses TRBV5-1 and TRBJ2-7; D is possibly TRBD1 (5 bases). CDR1 SGHRS and CDR2 YFSETQ come from the germline V gene. V was shortened by 4 bases and J by 1 base, with 15 bases between the two germline ends. The CDR3 contains 15 residues. CDR3 DNA sequence: TGCGCCAGCAGCCCCCCTCTAGACAGTTCCTACGAGCAGTACTTC. This codes for CASSPPLDSSYEQYF.

At least ten counts were recorded for this clonotype. V and J are TRBV7-9 and TRBJ1-5; D is uncertain. CDR1 SEHNR and CDR2 FQNEAQ come from the germline V gene (reference sequence). The V end lost 1 base, the J end lost 2 bases, and 9 bases lay between the germline ends. There are 15 residues in the CDR3. The CDR3 DNA follows: TGTGCCAGCAGCTTAGGGGAGGTAGGCAATCAGCCCCAGCATTTT. It encodes CASSLGEVGNQPQHF.

This clonotype was seen repeatedly, ten times or more. Here the CDR3 DNA reads TGTGCCAGCAGCAGGTATCCAGCTAACTATGGCTACACCTTC. Protein product: CASSRYPANYGYTF. The chain couples TRBV11-3 to TRBJ1-2; no definite D call. V lost 5 bases, J lost 0 bases, and 10 bases lay in between. Germline CDR1 and CDR2: SGHNT and YENEEA. This CDR3 is 14 amino acids long. Drawing the rest from reference TRBV11-3 and TRBJ1-2, the complete variable domain is EAGVVQSPRYKIIEKKQPVAFWCNPISGHNTLYWYLQNLGQGPELLIRYENEEAVDDSQLPKDRFSAERLKGVDSTLKIQPAELGDSAVYLCASSRYPANYGYTFGSGTRLTVV.

This clonotype was counted at least ten times. The chain couples TRBV5-1 to TRBJ2-7, with a possible D match to TRBD1 (6 bases). V shed 0 bases and J shed 6 bases, with 13 bases lying between them. The germline gives CDR1 SGHRS, CDR2 YFSETQ. This CDR3 spans 14 amino acids. In DNA form, the CDR3 reads TGCGCCAGCAGCTTGGGGACAGTCATTGTCGAGCAGTACTTC. It is translated as CASSLGTVIVEQYF.

This clonotype was seen ten or more times. The rearrangement joins TRBV12-3 or TRBV12-4 to TRBJ2-1, with 9 bases that match TRBD1. This CDR3 region has 16 residues. The ends lost 5 bases at V and 8 bases at J; junction bases unmatched: 13. The CDR3 DNA reads as TGTGCCAGCAGTCTCTCCGGGACAGGGAGGTTCGATGAGCAGTTCTTC. Its translation is CASSLSGTGRFDEQFF.